Below are 8 T cell receptor beta chains sequenced from a single sample in a study of technical replicates of blood from a few donors (dated by TCRdb to the late 2010s). To prepare the library, the immunoSEQ multiplex PCR assay was applied. This immuneACCESS table, as held by TCRdb, lists in-frame sequences with V and J called but not all clones. Of the missing ones, under half trace to an unresolved V gene in checked studies; the others have no known cause. The sample data list approximately 15,000 clones, and about nine tenths of these were observed just once. Clones ranked in the top ten supply around 12% of the sample. Specimen: PBMCs. These receptors all come from a human donor in good health.

CDR3 in DNA: TGTGCCAGCAGTTTAGTCGGACACTCCTACAATGAGCAGTTCTTC. This encodes CASSLVGHSYNEQFF. The J gene is TRBJ2-1, the V gene TRBV27; perhaps TRBD1 as D (5 bases). Germline CDR1 reads MNHEY; CDR2 reads SMNVEV (reference sequence). The CDR3 extends over 15 amino acids. V was cut by 2 bases and J by 0 bases, with 8 bases left in between.

This chain uses TRBV5-1 with TRBJ2-7; 9 bases are a match to TRBD1. Germline V gives CDR1 SGHRS, CDR2 YFSETQ. Trimming at V came to 4 bases and at J to 2 bases, leaving 7 bases not matched to a gene. The CDR3 sequence is 15 residues long. The CDR3 nucleotides read TGCGCCAGCAGCCTAGGCGGGACAGGGCCCTACGAGCAGTACTTC. Encoded protein: CASSLGGTGPYEQYF.

This sequence joins TRBV9 and TRBJ2-7; the D gene is possibly TRBD1 (5 bases). Germline V gene sequence: CDR1 SGDLS, CDR2 YYNGEE. This CDR3 has 13 amino acids. The V end was cut by 4 bases, the J end by 6 bases, with 14 bases between. The DNA of the CDR3 is TGTGCCAGCAGCAGGTCGCAGGGCGGCGAGCAGTACTTC. Translation: CASSRSQGGEQYF.

This clone was seen a single time. The gene calls are TRBV15 and TRBJ2-2; TRBD2 might be the D (6 bases). Germline V gene lookup returns CDR1 LNHNV and CDR2 YYDKDF (reference sequence). Trimming shortened V by 3 bases and J by 0 bases, and 11 bases separated the two germline ends. There are 16 residues in the CDR3. CDR3 nucleotides: TGTGCCACCAGCAGTCAATGGGGGGCGAACACCGGGGAGCTGTTTTTT. Translating gives CATSSQWGANTGELFF.

The chain couples TRBV7-2 to TRBJ2-1; 10 nucleotides line up with TRBD2. V lost 5 bases to trimming and J lost 5 bases; unmatched junction nucleotides: 6. The CDR3 is 15 amino acids. Germline-derived CDR1 and CDR2 are SGHTA and FQGNSA. The CDR3 DNA sequence: TGTGCCAGCAGCGCCAGGACTAGCGGAAACAATGAGCAGTTCTTC. It translates to CASSARTSGNNEQFF.

J is TRBJ2-7 and V is TRBV30, with D perhaps matching TRBD2 (5 bases). Germline V CDR1 and CDR2: GTSNPN, SVGIG (reference sequence). The CDR3 consists of 14 residues. V lost 0 bases and J lost 0, with 9 bases in between. In DNA form, the CDR3 reads TGTGCCTGGAGTGTACTAGAGGGCTCCTACGAGCAGTACTTC. Translation gives CAWSVLEGSYEQYF.

The chain recombines TRBV9 with TRBJ2-7, with 9 bases that match TRBD1. CDR1 and CDR2 (germline): SGDLS, YYNGEE. J gave up 3 bases and V 4 bases, and 8 bases lay outside the gene matches. This CDR3 region has 15 residues. The CDR3 DNA reads TGTGCCAGCAGCACCTCGGGGACAGGGTTCTACGAGCAGTACTTC. Its translation: CASSTSGTGFYEQYF.

The V and J genes are TRBV5-5 and TRBJ1-2; 8 bases are a match to TRBD1. The CDR3 loop spans 16 amino acids. Trimming removed 4 bases from V and 4 bases from J; junction bases left unmatched: 12. Germline CDR1 SGHKS, CDR2 YYEKEE (reference sequence). In DNA, the CDR3 is TGTGCCAGCAGCCATCCCGGGACAGGTTACCTCTATGGCTACACCTTC. Translated: CASSHPGTGYLYGYTF.